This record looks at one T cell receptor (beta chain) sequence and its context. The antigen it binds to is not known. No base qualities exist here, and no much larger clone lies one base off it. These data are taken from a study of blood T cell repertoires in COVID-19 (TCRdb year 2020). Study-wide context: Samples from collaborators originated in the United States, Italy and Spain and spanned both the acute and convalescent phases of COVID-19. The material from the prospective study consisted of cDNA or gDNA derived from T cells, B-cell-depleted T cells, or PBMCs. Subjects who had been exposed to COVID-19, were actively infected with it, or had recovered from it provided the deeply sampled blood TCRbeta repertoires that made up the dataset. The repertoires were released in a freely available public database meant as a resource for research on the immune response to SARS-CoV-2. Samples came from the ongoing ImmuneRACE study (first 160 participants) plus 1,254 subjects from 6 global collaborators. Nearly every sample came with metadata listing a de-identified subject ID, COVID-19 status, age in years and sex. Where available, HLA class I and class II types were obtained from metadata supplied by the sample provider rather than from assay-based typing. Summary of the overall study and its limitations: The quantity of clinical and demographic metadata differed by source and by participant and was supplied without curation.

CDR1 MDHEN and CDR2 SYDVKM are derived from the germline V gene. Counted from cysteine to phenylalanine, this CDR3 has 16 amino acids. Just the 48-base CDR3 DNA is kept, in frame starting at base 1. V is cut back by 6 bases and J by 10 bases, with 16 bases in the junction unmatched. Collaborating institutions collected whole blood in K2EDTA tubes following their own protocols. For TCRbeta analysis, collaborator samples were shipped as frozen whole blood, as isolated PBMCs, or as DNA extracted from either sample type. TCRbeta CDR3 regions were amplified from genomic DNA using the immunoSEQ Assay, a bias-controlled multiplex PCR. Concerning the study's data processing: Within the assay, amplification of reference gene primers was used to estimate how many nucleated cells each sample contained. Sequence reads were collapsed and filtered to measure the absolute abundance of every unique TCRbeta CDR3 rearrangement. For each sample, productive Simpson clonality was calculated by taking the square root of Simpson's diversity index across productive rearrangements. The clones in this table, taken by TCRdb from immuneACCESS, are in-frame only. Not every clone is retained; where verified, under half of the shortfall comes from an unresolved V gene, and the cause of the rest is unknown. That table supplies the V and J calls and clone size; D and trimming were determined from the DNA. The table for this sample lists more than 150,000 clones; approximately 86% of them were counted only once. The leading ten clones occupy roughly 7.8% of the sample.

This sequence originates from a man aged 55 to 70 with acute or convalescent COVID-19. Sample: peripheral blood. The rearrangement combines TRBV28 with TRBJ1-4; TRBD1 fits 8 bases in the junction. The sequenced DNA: TGTGCCAGCAGCCGCCAGGGCCAGGGGGCGTGGGGAAAACTGTTTTTT. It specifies CASSRQGQGAWGKLFF.